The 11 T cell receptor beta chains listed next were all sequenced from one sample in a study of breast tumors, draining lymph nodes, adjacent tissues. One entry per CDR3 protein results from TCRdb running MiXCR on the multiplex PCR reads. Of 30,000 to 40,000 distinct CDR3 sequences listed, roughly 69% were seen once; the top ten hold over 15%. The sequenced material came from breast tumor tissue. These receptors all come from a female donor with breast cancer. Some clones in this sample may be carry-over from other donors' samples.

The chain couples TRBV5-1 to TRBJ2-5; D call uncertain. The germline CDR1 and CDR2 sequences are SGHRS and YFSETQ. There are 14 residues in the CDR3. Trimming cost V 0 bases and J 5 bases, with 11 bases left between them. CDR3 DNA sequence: TGCGCCAGCAGCTTGGTGGGCGGTTTGGAGACCCAGTACTTC. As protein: CASSLVGGLETQYF.

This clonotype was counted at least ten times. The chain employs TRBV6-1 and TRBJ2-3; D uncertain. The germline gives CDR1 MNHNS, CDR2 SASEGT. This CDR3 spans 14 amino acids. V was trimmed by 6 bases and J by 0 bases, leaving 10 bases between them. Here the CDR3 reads CASRPSESTDTQYF. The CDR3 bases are TGTGCCAGCAGGCCCAGCGAGAGCACAGATACGCAGTATTTT.

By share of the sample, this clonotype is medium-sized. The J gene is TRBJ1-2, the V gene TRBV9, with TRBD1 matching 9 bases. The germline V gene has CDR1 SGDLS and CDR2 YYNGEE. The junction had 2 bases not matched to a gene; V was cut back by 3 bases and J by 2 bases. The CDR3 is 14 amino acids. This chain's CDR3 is CASSDGTGNYGYTF. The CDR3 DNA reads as TGTGCCAGCAGCGACGGGACAGGGAACTATGGCTACACCTTC. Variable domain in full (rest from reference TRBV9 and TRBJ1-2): DSGVTQTPKHLITATGQRVTLRCSPRSGDLSVYWYQQSLDQGLQFLIQYYNGEERAKGNILERFSAQQFPDLHSELNLSSLELGDSALYFCASSDGTGNYGYTFGSGTRLTVV.

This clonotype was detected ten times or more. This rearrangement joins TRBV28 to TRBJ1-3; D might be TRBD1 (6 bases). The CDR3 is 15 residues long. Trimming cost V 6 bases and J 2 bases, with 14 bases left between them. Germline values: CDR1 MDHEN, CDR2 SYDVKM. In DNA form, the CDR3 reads TGTGCCAGCAGCCCTCTCACAGGGACTGGAAACACCATATATTTT. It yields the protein CASSPLTGTGNTIYF.

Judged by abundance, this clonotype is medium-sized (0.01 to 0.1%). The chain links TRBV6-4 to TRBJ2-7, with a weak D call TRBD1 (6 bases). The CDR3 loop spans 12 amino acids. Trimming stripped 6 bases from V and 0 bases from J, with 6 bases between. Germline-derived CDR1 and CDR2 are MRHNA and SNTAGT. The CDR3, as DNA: TGTGCCAGCAGGGACAGCTCCTACGAGCAGTACTTC. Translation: CASRDSSYEQYF.

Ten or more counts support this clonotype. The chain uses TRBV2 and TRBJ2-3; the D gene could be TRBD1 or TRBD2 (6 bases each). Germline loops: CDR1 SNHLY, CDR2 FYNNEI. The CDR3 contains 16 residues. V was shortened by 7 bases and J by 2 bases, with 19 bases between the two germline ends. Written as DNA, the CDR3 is TGTGCCAGCACCCGAAGGGGGGCGGTCATCACAGATACGCAGTATTTT. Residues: CASTRRGAVITDTQYF.

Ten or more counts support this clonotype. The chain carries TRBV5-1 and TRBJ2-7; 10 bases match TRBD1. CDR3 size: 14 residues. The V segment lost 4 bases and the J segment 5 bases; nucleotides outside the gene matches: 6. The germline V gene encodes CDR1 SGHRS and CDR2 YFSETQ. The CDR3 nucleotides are TGCGCCAGCAGCGGGGGACAGGGGTTCCACGAGCAGTACTTC. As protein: CASSGGQGFHEQYF. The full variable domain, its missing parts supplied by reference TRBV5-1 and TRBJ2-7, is KAGVTQTPRYLIKTRGQQVTLSCSPISGHRSVSWYQQTPGQGLQFLFEYFSETQRNKGNFPGRFSGRQFSNSRSEMNVSTLELGDSALYLCASSGGQGFHEQYFGPGTRLTVT.

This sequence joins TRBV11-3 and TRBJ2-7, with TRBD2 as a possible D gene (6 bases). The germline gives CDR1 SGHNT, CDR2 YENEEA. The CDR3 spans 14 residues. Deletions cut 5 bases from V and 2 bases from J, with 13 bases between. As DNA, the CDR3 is TGTGCCAGCAGCCTCGGGGGATATCCCTACGAGCAGTACTTC. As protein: CASSLGGYPYEQYF. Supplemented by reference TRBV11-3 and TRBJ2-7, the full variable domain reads EAGVVQSPRYKIIEKKQPVAFWCNPISGHNTLYWYLQNLGQGPELLIRYENEEAVDDSQLPKDRFSAERLKGVDSTLKIQPAELGDSAVYLCASSLGGYPYEQYFGPGTRLTVT.

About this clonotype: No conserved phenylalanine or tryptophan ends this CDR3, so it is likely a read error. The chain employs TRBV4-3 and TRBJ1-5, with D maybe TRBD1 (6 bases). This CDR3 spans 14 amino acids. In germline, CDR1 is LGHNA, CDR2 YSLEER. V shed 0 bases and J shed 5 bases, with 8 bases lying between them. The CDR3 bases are TGCGCCAGCAGCCAAGACAGGGGACATCAGCCCCAGCATATT. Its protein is CASSQDRGHQPQHI.

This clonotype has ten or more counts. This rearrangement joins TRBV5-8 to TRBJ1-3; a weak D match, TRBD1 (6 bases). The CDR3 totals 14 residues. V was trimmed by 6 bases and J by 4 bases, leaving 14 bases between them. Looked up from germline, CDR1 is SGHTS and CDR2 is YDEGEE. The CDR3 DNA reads TGTGCCAGCAAAAATTCAGGGGCGGGAAACACCATATATTTT. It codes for CASKNSGAGNTIYF. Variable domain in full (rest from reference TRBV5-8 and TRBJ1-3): EAGVTQSPTHLIKTRGQQATLRCSPISGHTSVYWYQQALGLGLQFLLWYDEGEERNRGNFPPRFSGRQFPNYSSELNVNALELEDSALYLCASKNSGAGNTIYFGEGSWLTVV.

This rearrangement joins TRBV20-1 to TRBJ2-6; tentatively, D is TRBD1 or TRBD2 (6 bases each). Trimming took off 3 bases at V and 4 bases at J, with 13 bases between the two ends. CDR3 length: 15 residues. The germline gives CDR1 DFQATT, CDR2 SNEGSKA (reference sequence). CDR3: CSASRRGPGANVLTF. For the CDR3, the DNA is TGCAGTGCTAGTCGACGGGGGCCAGGGGCCAACGTCCTGACTTTC.